This TCR beta chain appears in the sequencing data of a study of HIV-infected patients and healthy controls. General study points: In healthy controls, MAIT alpha CDR3s were common; in HIV+ repertoires, severely depleted.

Alpha and beta constant-region primers primed reverse transcription of approximately 460 ng RNA. Using multiplexing indices, alpha and beta chain libraries were generated apart by chain-specific third strand synthesis. TCRdb processed the 5' RACE reads anew with MiXCR; each CDR3 protein has one entry. Among 19,000 or so distinct CDR3 sequences listed, 12% were seen once. The repertoire came from unfractionated whole blood and reflected all unsorted peripheral T cells. Germline V gene data show CDR1 as DFQATT and CDR2 as SNEGSKA (reference sequence). J was trimmed by 0 bases and V by 1 base; bases with no gene match: 5. This CDR3 is 16 amino acids long. A remark on this clonotype: Its antigen is currently unknown.

The TCR comes from an adult in good health. The chain couples TRBV20-1 to TRBJ2-1; 8 bases match TRBD2. Sequencing was performed on blood. In nucleotides, the CDR3 is TGCAGTGCTAGAGTTTTAGCGGGGACCTCCTACAATGAGCAGTTCTTC. This gives the protein CSARVLAGTSYNEQFF.